These 5 T cell receptor beta chains were all obtained from the same sample, sequenced in a study of cytomegalovirus exposure and HLA in healthy donors. The PCR was carried out with 60 Vbeta primers and 13 Jbeta primers. Assay used: immunoSEQ multiplex PCR; TCRdb lists only in-frame clones, some missing. The sample lists 150,000 to 200,000 clones; roughly 80% were seen once. Sequenced material: PBMCs. The receptors here all came from a woman between 45 and 60 years old in good health and CMV-seronegative.

The V gene is TRBV6-1, the J gene TRBJ2-7; TRBD1 matches at 7 bases. V was clipped by 0 bases and J by 3 bases; unmatched bases: 11. Looked up from germline, CDR1 is MNHNS and CDR2 is SASEGT. The CDR3 has 17 residues. The CDR3 spells CASSEAEGAKGFYEQYF. The CDR3 DNA reads as TGTGCCAGCAGTGAAGCTGAGGGGGCGAAAGGGTTCTACGAGCAGTACTTC.

This chain uses TRBV10-3 with TRBJ2-5, with 12 bases identical to TRBD2. Germline CDR1 and CDR2: ENHRY and SYGVKD. CDR3 length: 16 residues. Trimming removed 6 bases from V and 5 bases from J; junction bases left unmatched: 10. The CDR3 here is CAIRATSGGSVETQYF. In nucleotides, the CDR3 is TGTGCCATCAGGGCGACTAGCGGGGGTTCAGTGGAGACCCAGTACTTC.

V gene TRBV19 combines with J gene TRBJ1-1; 8 bases line up with TRBD1. Losses at the gene ends were 7 bases for V and 4 bases for J; bases not matched to a gene: 5. Germline V gives CDR1 LNHDA, CDR2 SQIVND (reference sequence). The CDR3 runs 13 residues. CDR3 residues: CASNDRGSTEAFF. The CDR3, as DNA: TGTGCCAGTAACGACAGGGGCAGCACTGAAGCTTTCTTT.

The V and J genes are TRBV2 and TRBJ2-3, with 8 bases identical to TRBD1. Looked up from germline, CDR1 is SNHLY and CDR2 is FYNNEI. This CDR3 spans 13 amino acids. After removal of 6 bases from V and 11 bases from J, the junction contained 10 bases not matched to a gene. The CDR3 spells CASSGGQGGGQYF. CDR3 DNA: TGTGCCAGCAGCGGAGGACAGGGTGGGGGGCAGTATTTT.

This clone turned up a few times. The gene calls are TRBV19 and TRBJ2-7; D might be TRBD1 (5 bases). Trimming removed 3 bases at V and 2 bases at J, with 20 bases between. The germline CDR1 and CDR2 sequences are LNHDA and SQIVND (reference sequence). The CDR3 is 17 amino acids. The CDR3 reads CASSMVRTPTRPYEQYF. Written as DNA, the CDR3 is TGTGCCAGTAGTATGGTCAGGACACCCACAAGGCCCTACGAGCAGTACTTC.